These T cell receptor beta chains were read from a single sample in a study of cytomegalovirus exposure and HLA in healthy donors. Generated by immunoSEQ multiplex PCR, the TCRdb table keeps only in-frame clones and is missing some. The sample lists about 58,000 clones; roughly nine tenths were seen once. Sequenced material: PBMCs. The receptors were sampled from a man between 18 and 35 years old in good health and CMV-seronegative. Each CDR3 is given with its conserved first and last residue. The order of the fields is J gene, D gene, V gene, clone size, CDR3 DNA, CDR3 protein. D genes are given only for firm matches. The listing skips clone size in some rows; elsewhere it reads once, few, many or a size class.

J gene: TRBJ1-3
D gene: TRBD1
V gene: TRBV6-6
clone size: -
CDR3 DNA: TGTGCCAGCAGGCCCGCAGGGGGGTCTGGAAACACCATATATTTT
CDR3 protein: CASRPAGGSGNTIYF

J gene: TRBJ2-7
D gene: TRBD2
V gene: TRBV19
clone size: -
CDR3 DNA: TGTGCCAGTAGTATCTCGGCAGCGGGAATGGGCGAGCAGTACTTC
CDR3 protein: CASSISAAGMGEQYF

J gene: TRBJ2-1
D gene: -
V gene: TRBV4-2
clone size: -
CDR3 DNA: TGTGCCAGCAGCCAAGCGGCGGGACTCTCCTACAATGAGCAGTTCTTC
CDR3 protein: CASSQAAGLSYNEQFF

J gene: TRBJ2-7
D gene: TRBD1
V gene: TRBV19
clone size: -
CDR3 DNA: TGTGCCAGTAGTAGTGGGACAGGGGTGAACGAGCAGTACTTC
CDR3 protein: CASSSGTGVNEQYF

J gene: TRBJ1-2
D gene: -
V gene: TRBV4-1
clone size: -
CDR3 DNA: TGCGCCAGCAGCCCCGTGACAGGCTATGGCTACACCTTC
CDR3 protein: CASSPVTGYGYTF

J gene: TRBJ2-5
D gene: -
V gene: TRBV7-9
clone size: few
CDR3 DNA: TGTGCCAGCAGCTTATGGCAGAGTCGGGGGGAGACCCAGTACTTC
CDR3 protein: CASSLWQSRGETQYF

J gene: TRBJ2-2
D gene: -
V gene: TRBV27
clone size: once
CDR3 DNA: TGTGCCAGCAGCTCCCAGGTGAACACCGGGGAGCTGTTTTTT
CDR3 protein: CASSSQVNTGELFF

J gene: TRBJ2-5
D gene: TRBD1
V gene: TRBV5-4
clone size: -
CDR3 DNA: TGTGCCAGCAGCAGACAGGGGGCAAGAGAAGTTTTTGGGGAGACCCAGTACTTC
CDR3 protein: CASSRQGAREVFGETQYF

J gene: TRBJ2-7
D gene: TRBD1
V gene: TRBV7-9
clone size: -
CDR3 DNA: TGTGCCAGCAGTCGACGGGACAGAACCTACGAGCAGTACTTC
CDR3 protein: CASSRRDRTYEQYF

J gene: TRBJ2-7
D gene: TRBD2
V gene: TRBV5-1
clone size: once
CDR3 DNA: TGCGCCAGCAGAATGGGGAGCGGGGACGATTGGTCCTACGAGCAGTACTTC
CDR3 protein: CASRMGSGDDWSYEQYF

J gene: TRBJ1-4
D gene: -
V gene: TRBV9
clone size: -
CDR3 DNA: TGTGCCAGCAGCCCCACGGGTAATGAAAAACTGTTTTTT
CDR3 protein: CASSPTGNEKLFF

J gene: TRBJ2-3
D gene: -
V gene: TRBV5-1
clone size: once
CDR3 DNA: TGCGCCAGCAGCACCGGAGGCCAAACAGATACGCAGTATTTT
CDR3 protein: CASSTGGQTDTQYF

J gene: TRBJ2-2
D gene: -
V gene: TRBV6-5
clone size: -
CDR3 DNA: TGTGCCACAACCCCCCGGAGTCCGAACACCGGGGAGCTGTTTTTT
CDR3 protein: CATTPRSPNTGELFF

J gene: TRBJ2-1
D gene: -
V gene: TRBV7-9
clone size: -
CDR3 DNA: TGTGCCAGCAGCTTAAGCGGATCCCCCGGCAATGAGCAGTTCTTC
CDR3 protein: CASSLSGSPGNEQFF

J gene: TRBJ2-7
D gene: TRBD2
V gene: TRBV28
clone size: -
CDR3 DNA: TGTGCCAGCAGTTCCCAGGGCGGGGACTACTCCTACGAGCAGTACTTC
CDR3 protein: CASSSQGGDYSYEQYF

J gene: TRBJ2-1
D gene: -
V gene: TRBV28
clone size: -
CDR3 DNA: TGTGCCAGCACCTCTCCGGGACAAGAATACAATGAGCAGTTCTTC
CDR3 protein: CASTSPGQEYNEQFF

J gene: TRBJ2-1
D gene: TRBD2
V gene: TRBV7-9
clone size: -
CDR3 DNA: TGTGCCAGCGCTAGACTGGCTAGCGGGAGAAATGAGCAGTTCTTC
CDR3 protein: CASARLASGRNEQFF

J gene: TRBJ1-2
D gene: -
V gene: TRBV5-4
clone size: once
CDR3 DNA: TGTGCCACCGATGACTCTAACTATGGCTACACCTTC
CDR3 protein: CATDDSNYGYTF

J gene: TRBJ2-7
D gene: TRBD2
V gene: TRBV29-1
clone size: -
CDR3 DNA: TGCAGCGTGCCTGGAGGTAGCGGGAGCGAGCAGTACTTC
CDR3 protein: CSVPGGSGSEQYF

J gene: TRBJ2-7
D gene: TRBD1
V gene: TRBV2
clone size: -
CDR3 DNA: TGTGCCAGCACGCCCGGGACAGGCCCCGAGCAGTACTTC
CDR3 protein: CASTPGTGPEQYF

J gene: TRBJ2-3
D gene: -
V gene: TRBV4-1
clone size: once
CDR3 DNA: TGCGCCAGCAGCCAAGCTATCCTCACAGATACGCAGTATTTT
CDR3 protein: CASSQAILTDTQYF

J gene: TRBJ2-3
D gene: -
V gene: TRBV5-1
clone size: -
CDR3 DNA: TGCGCCAGCAGCTTGAACGGAGGCACAGATACGCAGTATTTT
CDR3 protein: CASSLNGGTDTQYF

J gene: TRBJ2-1
D gene: TRBD2
V gene: TRBV19
clone size: -
CDR3 DNA: TGTGCCAGTAGGGCGGGACTAGCGAACAATGAGCAGTTCTTC
CDR3 protein: CASRAGLANNEQFF

J gene: TRBJ2-1
D gene: -
V gene: TRBV27
clone size: -
CDR3 DNA: TGTGCCAGCAGTTTGGTCAGCGGCGGGACCTCCTACAATGAGCAGTTCTTC
CDR3 protein: CASSLVSGGTSYNEQFF

J gene: TRBJ2-2
D gene: -
V gene: TRBV27
clone size: -
CDR3 DNA: TGTGCCAGCAGACTGAGCGGAGTGAACACCGGGGAGCTGTTTTTT
CDR3 protein: CASRLSGVNTGELFF

J gene: TRBJ1-1
D gene: TRBD1
V gene: TRBV27
clone size: few
CDR3 DNA: TGTGCCAGCAGTTTACGGTTCGAAAATGACAGGGGCCGGGAAGACACTGAAGCTTTCTTT
CDR3 protein: CASSLRFENDRGREDTEAFF

J gene: TRBJ2-2
D gene: TRBD1
V gene: TRBV2
clone size: -
CDR3 DNA: TGTGCCAGCAGTGAAGGGTGGGACAGTCGGATAGCCGGGGAGCTGTTTTTT
CDR3 protein: CASSEGWDSRIAGELFF

J gene: TRBJ2-1
D gene: -
V gene: TRBV7-7
clone size: -
CDR3 DNA: TGTGCTAGCAGCTTAGGTGGAGGGCCGGTTAATGAGCAGTTCTTC
CDR3 protein: CASSLGGGPVNEQFF

J gene: TRBJ1-4
D gene: -
V gene: TRBV4-3
clone size: -
CDR3 DNA: TGCGCCAGCAGCCAAGATCGGATTGGGGCCCGGTGGACTAATGAAAAACTGTTTTTT
CDR3 protein: CASSQDRIGARWTNEKLFF

J gene: TRBJ2-5
D gene: -
V gene: TRBV5-1
clone size: once
CDR3 DNA: TGCGCCAGCAGCACCGGAACGGGGAAAGAGACCCAGTACTTC
CDR3 protein: CASSTGTGKETQYF

J gene: TRBJ2-3
D gene: -
V gene: TRBV7-8
clone size: -
CDR3 DNA: TGTGCCAGCAGCCCGCCCCTCCAGGGGCGGGATACGCAGTATTTT
CDR3 protein: CASSPPLQGRDTQYF

J gene: TRBJ2-7
D gene: TRBD1
V gene: TRBV5-1
clone size: -
CDR3 DNA: TGCGCCAGCAGCTGGACAGGGGGCTTCGGCTACGAGCAGTACTTC
CDR3 protein: CASSWTGGFGYEQYF

J gene: TRBJ1-2
D gene: -
V gene: TRBV28
clone size: -
CDR3 DNA: TGTGCCAGCACCCCCCAGGGAGGCTATGGCTACACCTTC
CDR3 protein: CASTPQGGYGYTF

J gene: TRBJ2-7
D gene: -
V gene: TRBV6-1
clone size: -
CDR3 DNA: TGTGCCAGCAGTGAAGTATTAGCGGATATAAACGAGAAGCAGTACTTC
CDR3 protein: CASSEVLADINEKQYF

J gene: TRBJ2-1
D gene: -
V gene: TRBV7-9
clone size: -
CDR3 DNA: TGTGCCAGCAGCTTAGCGCTTAATAGTGAGCAGTTCTTC
CDR3 protein: CASSLALNSEQFF

J gene: TRBJ1-2
D gene: -
V gene: TRBV6-5
clone size: -
CDR3 DNA: TGTGCCAGCAGTTACGGGGCGGAAAACTATGGCTACACCTTC
CDR3 protein: CASSYGAENYGYTF

J gene: TRBJ1-2
D gene: -
V gene: TRBV11-2
clone size: -
CDR3 DNA: TGTGCCAGCAGCTTAGCTCGGGGGGAGGGTAACTATGGCTACACCTTC
CDR3 protein: CASSLARGEGNYGYTF

J gene: TRBJ1-4
D gene: -
V gene: TRBV23-1
clone size: once
CDR3 DNA: TGCGCCAGCAGTTTCTCGAGCTCCACTAATGAAAAACTGTTTTTT
CDR3 protein: CASSFSSSTNEKLFF

J gene: TRBJ2-5
D gene: TRBD1
V gene: TRBV28
clone size: -
CDR3 DNA: TGTGCCAGCAGACCGACAGGGGTAGAGACCCAGTACTTC
CDR3 protein: CASRPTGVETQYF

J gene: TRBJ2-2
D gene: -
V gene: TRBV5-1
clone size: -
CDR3 DNA: TGCGCCAGCAGCCCGGGGGACGGGGAGCTGTTTTTT
CDR3 protein: CASSPGDGELFF

J gene: TRBJ2-1
D gene: TRBD2
V gene: TRBV7-8
clone size: -
CDR3 DNA: TGTGCCAGCAGCTTTTGGGGACTAGCAACCTACAATGAGCAGTTCTTC
CDR3 protein: CASSFWGLATYNEQFF

J gene: TRBJ1-2
D gene: -
V gene: TRBV5-8
clone size: -
CDR3 DNA: TGTGCCAGCAGCTTGGGACAGTACGGTGGCTACACCTTC
CDR3 protein: CASSLGQYGGYTF

J gene: TRBJ2-7
D gene: -
V gene: TRBV28
clone size: -
CDR3 DNA: TGTGCCAGCCGCGTGACAGGGCGGGGATACGAGCAGTACTTC
CDR3 protein: CASRVTGRGYEQYF

J gene: TRBJ2-6
D gene: -
V gene: TRBV4-1
clone size: -
CDR3 DNA: TGCGCCAGCAGCCAACACTCTGGGGCCAACGTCCTGACTTTC
CDR3 protein: CASSQHSGANVLTF

J gene: TRBJ1-5
D gene: TRBD1
V gene: TRBV18
clone size: few
CDR3 DNA: TGTGCCAGCCACGCGGACAGGAATCAGCCCCAGCATTTT
CDR3 protein: CASHADRNQPQHF

J gene: TRBJ1-1
D gene: -
V gene: TRBV28
clone size: -
CDR3 DNA: TGTGCCAGCAGTTTCCAGGGCGTCGAAACTTTCTTT
CDR3 protein: CASSFQGVETFF